The 5 T cell receptor beta chains reported below all come from one sample, sequenced in a study of regulatory T cells in long-lasting Graves disease. Specified time point: newly diagnosed GD, antithyroid drugs for less than 3 months. There was RNA extracted from PBMCs, and the TCR library was made from it. The TCR beta library used iRepertoire HTBI primers with Arm-PCR amplification of CDR3. TCRdb processed the multiplex PCR reads anew with MiXCR; each CDR3 protein has one entry. The sample contains around 480,000 distinct CDR3 sequences, about 17% of which appear only once. These same records also appear under a second study, on T cells in Graves' hyperthyroidism and ophthalmopathy.

The sample here was peripheral blood mononuclear cells (PBMCs), taken at new diagnosis, from a patient treated with antithyroid drugs. These receptors originate from a man between 35 and 55 years old with Graves disease.

This clonotype was counted only a few times. This chain joins TRBV6-1 and TRBJ1-5; 10 bases map to TRBD1. From germline, CDR1 is MNHNS and CDR2 SASEGT. Losses at the gene ends were 4 bases for V and 6 bases for J; bases not matched to a gene: 9. The CDR3 runs 16 residues. DNA of the CDR3: TGTGCCAGCAGTGCCAAGACAGGGGGCTTGATTCAGCCCCAGCATTTT. Translation gives CASSAKTGGLIQPQHF.

The chain is built from TRBV6-1 and TRBJ2-2, with 8 bases lining up with TRBD1. V shed 6 bases and J 5 bases; nucleotides not matched to a gene: 14. The CDR3 runs 17 residues. The germline V gene has CDR1 MNHNS and CDR2 SASEGT. The CDR3 spells CASRRARQGPRTGELFF. Written as DNA, the CDR3 is TGTGCCAGCAGGCGAGCCCGACAGGGGCCGAGAACCGGGGAGCTGTTTTTT.

This chain joins TRBV10-3 and TRBJ1-5; TRBD1 is a possible D gene (6 bases). This CDR3 is built from 13 residues. Germline assignment: CDR1 ENHRY and CDR2 SYGVKD. Trimming cost V 11 bases and J 0 bases, with 11 bases left between them. The CDR3 DNA reads TGTGCCGGCGGACAGACTAGCAATCAGCCCCAGCATTTT. Its protein is CAGGQTSNQPQHF.

There are many counts of this clonotype. CDR3 sequence reads: CASSQDNRRQETQYF. The DNA for the CDR3 is TGTGCCAGCAGCCAAGATAACAGACGTCAAGAGACCCAGTACTTC. The chain uses TRBV14 and TRBJ2-5; D not resolved. The CDR3 is 15 amino acids. Between the trimmed V and J ends, which lost 0 bases and 2 bases, there was a span of 10 bases. Germline V lookup: CDR1 SGHDN, CDR2 FVKESK.

This clonotype was observed a handful of times. V and J are TRBV20-1 and TRBJ2-1; D unclear. This CDR3 contains 16 residues. Between the trimmed V and J ends, which lost 1 base and 0 bases, there was a span of 13 bases. Germline V CDR1 and CDR2: DFQATT, SNEGSKA (reference sequence). CDR3 protein: CSARVFGISSYNEQFF. In DNA, the CDR3 is TGCAGTGCTAGAGTGTTTGGGATTAGCTCCTACAATGAGCAGTTCTTC.